These 4 T cell receptor beta chains came from one sample sequenced in a study of cytomegalovirus exposure and HLA in healthy donors. 13 Jbeta primers and 60 Vbeta primers were used for the PCR. Sequenced by immunoSEQ multiplex PCR; TCRdb stores in-frame clones only, minus some. The sample shows 34,000 or so clones, and roughly 5% sits with its ten largest clones. The sequencing sample was made of PBMCs. The receptors were gathered from a female donor in good health and CMV-seronegative.

The CDR3 bases are TGTGCCAGCAGCCAACAGGGTTACTTTTACGAGCAGTACTTC. Translation gives CASSQQGYFYEQYF. The chain couples TRBV5-4 to TRBJ2-7, with D maybe TRBD1 (6 bases). This CDR3 spans 14 amino acids. Trimming took off 4 bases at V and 4 bases at J, with 15 bases between the two ends. The germline gives CDR1 SGHNT, CDR2 YYREEE (reference sequence).

CDR3 sequence reads: CATSRDFGEGYGYTF. In DNA, the CDR3 is TGTGCCACCAGCAGAGATTTTGGCGAGGGCTATGGCTACACCTTC. V and J are TRBV15 and TRBJ1-2, with D uncertain. Germline V gives CDR1 LNHNV, CDR2 YYDKDF (reference sequence). V shed 0 bases and J shed 4 bases, with 12 bases lying between them. The CDR3 runs to 15 residues.

The chain employs TRBV5-1 and TRBJ2-7; no clear D gene. The germline V gene encodes CDR1 SGHRS and CDR2 YFSETQ. CDR3 length: 14 amino acids. Trimming removed 2 bases at V and 3 bases at J, with 12 bases between. CDR3 residues: CASSFSSAVYEQYF. In DNA form, the CDR3 reads TGCGCCAGCAGCTTCTCTAGTGCCGTCTACGAGCAGTACTTC.

The chain joins TRBV19 to TRBJ1-6; D ambiguous. V lost 6 bases to trimming and J lost 14 bases, with 11 bases between them. CDR1 and CDR2 (germline): LNHDA, SQIVND (reference sequence). The CDR3 covers 11 residues. CDR3 sequence (DNA): TGTGCCAGTAGCCCAGGACTTACCCTCCACTTT. It encodes CASSPGLTLHF. Supplemented by reference TRBV19 and TRBJ1-6, the full variable domain reads DGGITQSPKYLFRKEGQNVTLSCEQNLNHDAMYWYRQDPGQGLRLIYYSQIVNDFQKGDIAEGYSVSREKKESFPLTVTSAQKNPTAFYLCASSPGLTLHFGNGTRLTVT.